One sample yielded the 24 T cell receptor beta chains listed below, sequenced in a study of cytotoxic CD8 clonotypes in ibrutinib-treated CLL. Here immunoSEQ multiplex PCR was the method, and the copy in TCRdb shows in-frame clones only, minus some. The sample gives approximately 280,000 clones, 60% to 80% of which show up once; 5.6% is in the top ten. The sample here was PBMCs, taken at disease progression, from a patient treated with ibrutinib. These receptors were obtained from a human donor with chronic lymphocytic leukemia.

The chain couples TRBV19 to TRBJ1-2; no firm D call. CDR3 size: 18 residues. The V end lost 3 bases, the J end lost 1 base, and 21 bases lay between the germline ends. Germline V gene lookup returns CDR1 LNHDA and CDR2 SQIVND (reference sequence). The CDR3 sequence is CASSIGASLKLRNYGYTF. In nucleotides, the CDR3 is TGTGCCAGTAGTATTGGCGCCTCGTTGAAGCTTCGTAACTATGGCTACACCTTC.

This chain joins TRBV5-4 and TRBJ2-1; TRBD2 matches at 14 bases. Looked up from germline, CDR1 is SGHNT and CDR2 is YYREEE (reference sequence). The V segment lost 4 bases and the J segment 4 bases; nucleotides outside the gene matches: 7. The CDR3 totals 17 residues. This CDR3 is CASSPGTSGRSYNEQFF. The CDR3 region has the DNA TGTGCCAGCAGCCCCGGGACTAGCGGGAGATCGTACAATGAGCAGTTCTTC.

The V call is TRBV20-1, the J call TRBJ2-7; D remains unclear. Germline V gene data show CDR1 as DFQATT and CDR2 as SNEGSKA (reference sequence). The CDR3 spans 11 residues. V lost 5 bases, J lost 3 bases, and 8 bases lay in between. The DNA of the CDR3 is TGCAGTGCTGCACCCAACTACGAGCAGTACTTC. This gives the protein CSAAPNYEQYF.

This chain links TRBV6-6 with TRBJ1-5; tentatively, D is TRBD1 (5 bases). Trimming stripped 2 bases from V and 6 bases from J, with 14 bases between. In germline, CDR1 is MNHNY, CDR2 SVGAGI (reference sequence). The CDR3 extends over 15 amino acids. This chain's CDR3 is CASSYLPPGRQPQHF. CDR3 nucleotides: TGTGCCAGCAGTTACCTCCCACCAGGGCGTCAGCCCCAGCATTTT.

The J gene is TRBJ2-2, the V gene TRBV5-4; D call uncertain. The CDR3 has 16 amino acids. Germline CDR1 and CDR2: SGHNT and YYREEE (reference sequence). Trimming left V 0 bases short and J 1 base short, with 10 bases between. This chain's CDR3 is CASSLVSGLNTGELFF. The CDR3 nucleotides are TGTGCCAGCAGCTTGGTCTCCGGGTTGAACACCGGGGAGCTGTTTTTT.

The chain joins TRBV6-6 to TRBJ1-2, with D possibly TRBD1 on 5 matching bases. CDR1 is MNHNY, CDR2 SVGAGI, per germline (reference sequence). V was trimmed by 2 bases and J by 8 bases, leaving 18 bases between them. The CDR3 spans 15 residues. CDR3 amino acids: CASSYAPQGVKGYTF. The CDR3 nucleotides read TGTGCCAGCAGTTACGCCCCGCAGGGCGTAAAGGGCTACACCTTC.

This chain joins TRBV10-3 and TRBJ2-1, with 9 nucleotides matching TRBD1. This CDR3 contains 16 residues. Trimming took 3 bases from V and 4 from J; bases not matched to a gene: 7. Germline V gives CDR1 ENHRY, CDR2 SYGVKD. This chain's CDR3 is CAISDTGTGRYNEQFF. The DNA for the CDR3 is TGTGCCATCAGTGACACGGGGACAGGGCGATACAATGAGCAGTTCTTC.

The chain combines TRBV11-3 with TRBJ2-1, with unresolved D. This CDR3 region has 14 residues. Trimming removed 3 bases at V and 3 bases at J, with 9 bases between. Germline CDR1 and CDR2: SGHNT and YENEEA. The CDR3 sequence is CASSLGSYYNEQFF. CDR3 nucleotides: TGTGCCAGCAGCTTGGGCAGCTACTACAATGAGCAGTTCTTC.

This chain connects TRBV7-3 to TRBJ2-3; D is perhaps TRBD1 (6 bases). V was trimmed by 5 bases and J by 1 base, leaving 13 bases between them. Germline V gene data show CDR1 as SGHTA and CDR2 as FQGTGA. This CDR3 contains 15 residues. The CDR3: CASSLGGIGTDTQYF. Written as DNA, the CDR3 is TGTGCCAGCAGCCTAGGGGGAATCGGCACAGATACGCAGTATTTT. The whole variable domain, remainder taken from reference TRBV7-3 and TRBJ2-3, is GAGVSQTPSNKVTEKGKYVELRCDPISGHTALYWYRQSLGQGPEFLIYFQGTGAADDSGLPNDRFFAVRPEGSVSTLKIQRTERGDSAVYLCASSLGGIGTDTQYFGPGTRLTVL.

The chain recombines TRBV28 with TRBJ2-5; 7 nucleotides align to TRBD2. The germline V gene has CDR1 MDHEN and CDR2 SYDVKM. Trimming took 7 bases from V and 6 from J; bases not matched to a gene: 8. CDR3 length equals 13 residues. CDR3 in amino acids: CASIPGGMKTQYF. CDR3 nucleotides: TGTGCCAGCATCCCGGGGGGTATGAAGACCCAGTACTTC.

The V gene is TRBV5-1, the J gene TRBJ1-6, with unresolved D. CDR1 is SGHRS, CDR2 YFSETQ, per germline. Trimming took off 2 bases at V and 3 bases at J, with 9 bases between the two ends. The CDR3 length is 15 residues. CDR3 coding DNA: TGCGCCAGCAGCTTCGACGGTCGCTATAATTCACCCCTCCACTTT. It translates to CASSFDGRYNSPLHF. Full variable domain (missing parts from reference TRBV5-1 and TRBJ1-6): KAGVTQTPRYLIKTRGQQVTLSCSPISGHRSVSWYQQTPGQGLQFLFEYFSETQRNKGNFPGRFSGRQFSNSRSEMNVSTLELGDSALYLCASSFDGRYNSPLHFGNGTRLTVT.

The chain couples TRBV27 to TRBJ1-5, with TRBD1 identical over 8 bases. CDR1 and CDR2 (germline): MNHEY, SMNVEV (reference sequence). CDR3 length: 15 residues. The ends lost 5 bases at V and 3 bases at J; junction bases unmatched: 6. CDR3 sequence (DNA): TGTGCCAGCAGTCCGCGGACAGGGATCAATCAGCCCCAGCATTTT. This encodes CASSPRTGINQPQHF.

In its sample, this clone was seen a few times. CDR3 DNA: TGTGCCAGCTCACCAATACTAGGGACCTACGAGCAGTACTTC. This codes for CASSPILGTYEQYF. The chain is built from TRBV18 and TRBJ2-7, with D perhaps TRBD2 (5 bases). The CDR3 is made up of 14 amino acids. With 2 bases removed from V and 2 bases from J, the gap between germline ends came to 10 bases. CDR1 is KGHSH and CDR2 is LQKENI in the germline V gene.

DNA for the CDR3: TGTGCCATCAGTGAGTCCCAGGGAACAGATACGCAGTATTTT. As protein: CAISESQGTDTQYF. The chain joins TRBV10-3 to TRBJ2-3, with a possible D match to TRBD1 (5 bases). The germline V and J ends were trimmed by 0 bases and 3 bases, with 7 bases remaining between them. The CDR3 is 14 residues long. Germline loops: CDR1 ENHRY, CDR2 SYGVKD.

V is TRBV5-6 and J is TRBJ2-7; D may be TRBD1 (5 bases). The CDR3 totals 12 residues. From germline, CDR1 is SGHDT and CDR2 YYEEEE. The V end lost 4 bases, the J end lost 4 bases, and 9 bases lay between the germline ends. The CDR3 DNA reads as TGTGCCAGCAGCCACAGGAGTTACGAGCAGTACTTC. It is translated as CASSHRSYEQYF.

There are a few counts of this clone. This chain links TRBV10-3 with TRBJ1-1; TRBD1 agrees at 8 bases. Germline loops: CDR1 ENHRY, CDR2 SYGVKD. The CDR3 runs 14 residues. V shed 7 bases and J 3 bases; nucleotides not matched to a gene: 7. In nucleotides, the CDR3 is TGTGCCATCAATCGACAGGGGATAGACACTGAAGCTTTCTTT. Translating it yields CAINRQGIDTEAFF.

The V gene is TRBV27, the J gene TRBJ2-7, with D unresolved. The CDR3 consists of 15 residues. The V gene's germline CDR1 is MNHEY and CDR2 SMNVEV (reference sequence). Trimming stripped 6 bases from V and 0 bases from J, with 15 bases between. The CDR3 here is CASSPRAVSSYEQYF. CDR3 sequence (DNA): TGTGCCAGCAGCCCAAGGGCGGTTAGCTCCTACGAGCAGTACTTC.

The chain couples TRBV6-6 to TRBJ2-7; TRBD1 agrees at 11 bases. There are 15 residues in the CDR3. The J segment lost 6 bases and the V segment lost 0 bases, leaving 4 bases of the junction unmatched. CDR1 is MNHNY and CDR2 is SVGAGI in the germline V gene (reference sequence). In nucleotides, the CDR3 is TGTGCCAGCAGTTACTCGACGGGACAGGGGGTCGAGCAGTACTTC. This sequence encodes CASSYSTGQGVEQYF.

There are a few counts of this clone. The DNA for the CDR3 is TGTGCCAGCAGCTTAGTTGGGGGAGTAAAGACCCAGTACTTC. Amino acid sequence: CASSLVGGVKTQYF. The chain is built from TRBV7-8 and TRBJ2-5; D is perhaps TRBD1 or TRBD2 (5 bases each). The V end was cut by 1 base, the J end by 6 bases, with 12 bases between. The CDR3 is 14 amino acids. The germline CDR1 and CDR2 sequences are SGHVS and FQNEAQ. Variable domain in full (rest from reference TRBV7-8 and TRBJ2-5): GAGVSQSPRYKVAKRGQDVALRCDPISGHVSLFWYQQALGQGPEFLTYFQNEAQLDKSGLPSDRFFAERPEGSVSTLKIQRTQQEDSAVYLCASSLVGGVKTQYFGPGTRLLVL.

The rearrangement links TRBV6-5 to TRBJ2-2; D is uncertain. Germline V gene sequence: CDR1 MNHEY, CDR2 SVGAGI. This CDR3 is built from 12 residues. The V gene lost 7 bases and the J gene lost 6 bases, with 9 bases spanning the gap. This CDR3 reads CASKEDAGELFF. The CDR3 coding sequence is TGTGCCAGCAAGGAAGACGCCGGGGAGCTGTTTTTT.

V and J are TRBV11-2 and TRBJ2-7; 12 bases agree with TRBD2. The junction had 4 bases not matched to a gene; V was cut back by 6 bases and J by 4 bases. CDR3 length equals 14 residues. Germline values: CDR1 SGHAT, CDR2 FQNNGV. The CDR3 bases are TGTGCCAGCAGGTTGACTAGCGGGAGTTACGAGCAGTACTTC. This gives the protein CASRLTSGSYEQYF.

In its sample, this clone was seen once. V and J are TRBV27 and TRBJ2-7; D might be TRBD2 (5 bases). Looked up from germline, CDR1 is MNHEY and CDR2 is SMNVEV (reference sequence). The CDR3 extends over 13 amino acids. Trimming pared 5 bases from V and 1 base from J, leaving 9 bases between. CDR3 amino acids: CASSRLPSYEQYF. For the CDR3, the DNA is TGTGCCAGCAGTAGACTACCATCCTACGAGCAGTACTTC.

The chain carries TRBV11-2 and TRBJ1-2; perhaps TRBD1 as D (6 bases). The CDR3 consists of 14 residues. Germline CDR1 SGHAT, CDR2 FQNNGV. V was pared by 5 bases and J by 6 bases, with 16 bases between. The CDR3 bases are TGTGCCAGCAGCCGGTTGGGGGGCTCGGATGGCTACACCTTC. Protein product: CASSRLGGSDGYTF.

This chain joins TRBV28 and TRBJ1-5; maybe TRBD1 (6 bases). V was clipped by 6 bases and J by 4 bases, with 13 bases between them. CDR3 length: 14 amino acids. CDR1 MDHEN and CDR2 SYDVKM come from the germline V gene. CDR3 amino acids: CASSPGVPNQPQHF. The CDR3, as DNA: TGTGCCAGCAGCCCAGGGGTACCTAATCAGCCCCAGCATTTT.